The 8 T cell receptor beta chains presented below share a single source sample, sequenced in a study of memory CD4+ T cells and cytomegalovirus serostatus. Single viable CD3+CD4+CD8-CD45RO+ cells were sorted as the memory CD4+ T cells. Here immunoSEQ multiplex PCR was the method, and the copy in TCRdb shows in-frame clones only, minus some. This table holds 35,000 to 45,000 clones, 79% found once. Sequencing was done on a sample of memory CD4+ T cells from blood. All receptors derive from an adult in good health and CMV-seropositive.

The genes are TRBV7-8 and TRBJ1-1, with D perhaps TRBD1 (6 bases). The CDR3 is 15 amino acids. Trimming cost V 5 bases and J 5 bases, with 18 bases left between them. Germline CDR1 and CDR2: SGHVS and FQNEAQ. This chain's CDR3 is CASSRYRTDGTEAFF. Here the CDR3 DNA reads TGTGCCAGCAGCCGCTATAGGACAGACGGTACTGAAGCTTTCTTT.

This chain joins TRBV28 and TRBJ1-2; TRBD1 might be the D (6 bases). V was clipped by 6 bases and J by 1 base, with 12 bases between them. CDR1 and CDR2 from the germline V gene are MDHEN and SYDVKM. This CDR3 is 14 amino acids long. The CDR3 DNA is TGTGCCAGCAGCGGACAGACCTTTAACTATGGCTACACCTTC. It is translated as CASSGQTFNYGYTF.

CDR3 sequence: CASSLGAQETQYF. The CDR3 nucleotides are TGTGCCAGCAGTTTGGGGGCCCAAGAGACCCAGTACTTC. The chain combines TRBV6-5 with TRBJ2-5; TRBD1 might be the D (6 bases). The CDR3 sequence is 13 residues long. The germline V gene encodes CDR1 MNHEY and CDR2 SVGAGI. Trimming cost V 4 bases and J 1 base, with 7 bases left between them.

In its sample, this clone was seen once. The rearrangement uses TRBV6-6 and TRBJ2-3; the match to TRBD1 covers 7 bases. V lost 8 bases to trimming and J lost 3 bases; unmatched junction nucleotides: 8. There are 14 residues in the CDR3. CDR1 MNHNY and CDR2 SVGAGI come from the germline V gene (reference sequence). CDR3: CASAGGDGTDTQYF. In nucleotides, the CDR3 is TGTGCCAGCGCAGGGGGTGATGGGACAGATACGCAGTATTTT.

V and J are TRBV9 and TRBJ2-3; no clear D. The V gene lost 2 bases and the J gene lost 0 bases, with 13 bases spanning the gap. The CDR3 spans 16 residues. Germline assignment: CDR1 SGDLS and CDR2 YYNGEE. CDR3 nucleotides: TGTGCCAGCAGCGTTAGTGGGCAGCGTAGCACAGATACGCAGTATTTT. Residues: CASSVSGQRSTDTQYF. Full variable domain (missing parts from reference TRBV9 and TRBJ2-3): DSGVTQTPKHLITATGQRVTLRCSPRSGDLSVYWYQQSLDQGLQFLIQYYNGEERAKGNILERFSAQQFPDLHSELNLSSLELGDSALYFCASSVSGQRSTDTQYFGPGTRLTVL.

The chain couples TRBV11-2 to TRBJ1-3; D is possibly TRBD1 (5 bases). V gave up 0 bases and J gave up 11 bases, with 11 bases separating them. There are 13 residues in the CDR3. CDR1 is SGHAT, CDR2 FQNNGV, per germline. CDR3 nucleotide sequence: TGTGCCAGCAGCTTAGATCTCTTGACAGCCATATATTTT. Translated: CASSLDLLTAIYF.

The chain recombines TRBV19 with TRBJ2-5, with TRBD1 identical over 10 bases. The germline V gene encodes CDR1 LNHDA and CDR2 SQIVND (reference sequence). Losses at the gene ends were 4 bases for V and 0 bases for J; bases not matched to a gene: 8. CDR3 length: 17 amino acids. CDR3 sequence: CASSKGRGQGYQETQYF. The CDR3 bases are TGTGCCAGTAGTAAGGGGAGGGGACAGGGGTACCAAGAGACCCAGTACTTC. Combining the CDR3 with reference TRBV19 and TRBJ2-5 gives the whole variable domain DGGITQSPKYLFRKEGQNVTLSCEQNLNHDAMYWYRQDPGQGLRLIYYSQIVNDFQKGDIAEGYSVSREKKESFPLTVTSAQKNPTAFYLCASSKGRGQGYQETQYFGPGTRLLVL.

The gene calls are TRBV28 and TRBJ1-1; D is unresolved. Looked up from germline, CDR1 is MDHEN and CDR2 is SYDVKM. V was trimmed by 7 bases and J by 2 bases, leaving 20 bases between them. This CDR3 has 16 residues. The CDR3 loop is CASKVLGGGKNTEAFF. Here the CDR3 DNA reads TGTGCCAGCAAGGTGTTGGGCGGAGGGAAAAACACTGAAGCTTTCTTT.